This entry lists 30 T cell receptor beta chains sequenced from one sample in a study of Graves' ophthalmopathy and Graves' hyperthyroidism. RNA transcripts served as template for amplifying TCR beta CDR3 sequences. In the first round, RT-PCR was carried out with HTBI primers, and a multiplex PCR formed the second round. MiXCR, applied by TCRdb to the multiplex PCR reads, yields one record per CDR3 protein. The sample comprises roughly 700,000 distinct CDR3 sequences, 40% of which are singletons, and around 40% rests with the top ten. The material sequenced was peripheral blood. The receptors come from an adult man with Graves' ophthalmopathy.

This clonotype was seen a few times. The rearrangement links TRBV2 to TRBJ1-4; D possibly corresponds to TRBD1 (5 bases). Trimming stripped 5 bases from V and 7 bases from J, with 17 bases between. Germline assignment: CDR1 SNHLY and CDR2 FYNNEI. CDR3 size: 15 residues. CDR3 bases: TGTGCCAGCAGTTTATCCCGCCAGGGAGGTGAAAAACTGTTTTTT. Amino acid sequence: CASSLSRQGGEKLFF.

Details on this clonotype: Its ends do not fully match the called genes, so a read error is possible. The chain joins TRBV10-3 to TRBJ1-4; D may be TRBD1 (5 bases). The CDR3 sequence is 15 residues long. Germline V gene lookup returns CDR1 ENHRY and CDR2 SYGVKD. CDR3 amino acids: CASSYSSQGSEKLFF. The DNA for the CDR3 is TGTGCCAGCAGTTACTCGAGCCAGGGCAGCGAAAAACTGTTTTTT.

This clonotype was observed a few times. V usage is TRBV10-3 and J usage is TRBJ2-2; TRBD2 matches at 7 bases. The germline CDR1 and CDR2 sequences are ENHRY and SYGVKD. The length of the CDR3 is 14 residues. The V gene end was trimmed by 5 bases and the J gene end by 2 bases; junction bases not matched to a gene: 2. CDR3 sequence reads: CAISPGLNTGELFF. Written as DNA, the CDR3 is TGTGCCATCAGTCCGGGACTAAACACCGGGGAGCTGTTTTTT.

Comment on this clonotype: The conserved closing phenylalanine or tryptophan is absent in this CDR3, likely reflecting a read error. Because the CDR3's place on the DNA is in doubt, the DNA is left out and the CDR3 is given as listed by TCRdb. CDR3 protein: CASSPNLG. This chain joins TRBV2 and TRBJ1-2. Germline V lookup: CDR1 SNHLY, CDR2 FYNNEI. The CDR3 comprises 8 residues, both ends counted.

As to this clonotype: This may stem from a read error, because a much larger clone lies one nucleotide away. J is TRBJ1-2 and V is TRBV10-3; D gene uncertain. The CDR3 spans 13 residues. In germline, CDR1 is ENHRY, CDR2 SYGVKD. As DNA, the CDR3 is TGTGCCGTCAGTGAGGGTCGGAACGGCGGCTACACCTTC. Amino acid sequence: CAVSEGRNGGYTF.

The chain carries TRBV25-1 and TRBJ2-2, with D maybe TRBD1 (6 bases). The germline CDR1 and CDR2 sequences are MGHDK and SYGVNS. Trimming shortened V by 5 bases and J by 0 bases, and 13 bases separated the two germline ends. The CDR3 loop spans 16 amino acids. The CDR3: CASSLAGTTNTGELFF. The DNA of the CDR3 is TGTGCCAGCAGTTTAGCCGGGACAACGAACACCGGGGAGCTGTTTTTT.

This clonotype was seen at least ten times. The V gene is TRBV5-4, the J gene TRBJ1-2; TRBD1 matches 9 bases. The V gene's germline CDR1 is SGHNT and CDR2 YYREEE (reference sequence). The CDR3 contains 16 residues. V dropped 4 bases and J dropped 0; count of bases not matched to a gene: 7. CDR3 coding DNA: TGTGCCAGCAGCAAACCGGGACAGGGTTCTAACTATGGCTACACCTTC. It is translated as CASSKPGQGSNYGYTF.

Written as DNA, the CDR3 is TGTGCCAGCAGCAGCTCCGCCGGGACAGTCTACGAGCAGTACTTC. Residues: CASSSSAGTVYEQYF. V usage is TRBV5-6 and J usage is TRBJ2-7; the match to TRBD1 covers 7 bases. J gave up 3 bases and V 4 bases, and 10 bases lay outside the gene matches. CDR1 is SGHDT, CDR2 YYEEEE, per germline. The CDR3 covers 15 residues.

CDR3 region: CASSNEDPDTQYF. The CDR3 region has the DNA TGTGCCAGCAGCAACGAAGATCCAGATACGCAGTATTTT. The chain carries TRBV7-9 and TRBJ2-3; D not certain. Germline V lookup: CDR1 SEHNR, CDR2 FQNEAQ (reference sequence). The CDR3 covers 13 residues. Between the trimmed V and J ends, which lost 5 bases and 4 bases, there was a span of 10 bases.

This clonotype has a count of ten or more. CDR3 coding DNA: TGTGCCAGTAGTCCACAGGCGACCTACGGTTCACCCCTCCACTTT. It is translated as CASSPQATYGSPLHF. V and J are TRBV19 and TRBJ1-6; D is perhaps TRBD1 (5 bases). CDR3 length: 15 amino acids. Trimming removed 5 bases at V and 9 bases at J, with 17 bases between. Per germline, CDR1 LNHDA and CDR2 SQIVND (reference sequence).

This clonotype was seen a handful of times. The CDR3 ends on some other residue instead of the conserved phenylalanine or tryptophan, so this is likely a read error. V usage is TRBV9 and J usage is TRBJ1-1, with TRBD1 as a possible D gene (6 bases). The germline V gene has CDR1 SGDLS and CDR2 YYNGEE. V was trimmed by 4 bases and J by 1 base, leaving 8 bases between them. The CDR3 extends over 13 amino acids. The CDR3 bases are TGTGCCAGCAGCACGGGACAGAACACTGAAGCTTTCTCT. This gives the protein CASSTGQNTEAFS.

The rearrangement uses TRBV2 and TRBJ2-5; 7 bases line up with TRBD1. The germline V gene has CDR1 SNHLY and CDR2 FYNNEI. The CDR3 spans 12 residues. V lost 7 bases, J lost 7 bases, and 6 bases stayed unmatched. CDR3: CASKQGSRTQYF. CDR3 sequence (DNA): TGTGCCAGCAAACAGGGGAGTCGGACCCAGTACTTC.

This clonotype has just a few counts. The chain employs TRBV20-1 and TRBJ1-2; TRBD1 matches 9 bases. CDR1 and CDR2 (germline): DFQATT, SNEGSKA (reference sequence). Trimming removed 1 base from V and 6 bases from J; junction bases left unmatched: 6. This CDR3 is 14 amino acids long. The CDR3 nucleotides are TGCAGTGCTAGAGCTCCGGGACAGGGTGATGGCTACACCTTC. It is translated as CSARAPGQGDGYTF.

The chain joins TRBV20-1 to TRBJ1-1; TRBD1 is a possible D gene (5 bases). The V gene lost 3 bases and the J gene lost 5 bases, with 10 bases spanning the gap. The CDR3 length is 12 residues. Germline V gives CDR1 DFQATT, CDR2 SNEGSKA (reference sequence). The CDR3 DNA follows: TGCAGTGCTAGCGGGACGGTGACTGAAGCTTTCTTT. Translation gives CSASGTVTEAFF.

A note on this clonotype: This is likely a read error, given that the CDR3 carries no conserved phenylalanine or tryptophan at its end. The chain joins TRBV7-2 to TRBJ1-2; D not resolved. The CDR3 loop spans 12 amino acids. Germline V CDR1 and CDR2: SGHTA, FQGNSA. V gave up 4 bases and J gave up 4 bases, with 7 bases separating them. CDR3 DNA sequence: TGTGCCAGCAGCTCACCCGCCTATGGCTACACCCTC. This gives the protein CASSSPAYGYTL.

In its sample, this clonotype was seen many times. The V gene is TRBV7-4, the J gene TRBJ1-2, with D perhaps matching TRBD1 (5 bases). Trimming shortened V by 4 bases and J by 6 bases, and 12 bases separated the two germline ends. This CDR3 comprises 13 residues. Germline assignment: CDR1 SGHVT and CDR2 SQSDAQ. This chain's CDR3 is CASSSDRPNGYTF. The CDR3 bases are TGTGCCAGCAGCTCCGACAGACCTAATGGCTACACCTTC.

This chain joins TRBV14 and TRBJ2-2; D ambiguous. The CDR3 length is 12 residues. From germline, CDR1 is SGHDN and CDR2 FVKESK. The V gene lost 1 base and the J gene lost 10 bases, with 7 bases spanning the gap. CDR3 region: CASSQVSEELFF. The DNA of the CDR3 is TGTGCCAGCAGCCAAGTATCCGAGGAGCTGTTTTTT.

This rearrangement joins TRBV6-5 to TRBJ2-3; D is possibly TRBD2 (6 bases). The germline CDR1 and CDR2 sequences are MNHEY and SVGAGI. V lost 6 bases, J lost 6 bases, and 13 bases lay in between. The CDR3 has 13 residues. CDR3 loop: CASRRASEDTQYF. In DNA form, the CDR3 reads TGTGCCAGCAGACGAGCTAGCGAGGATACGCAGTATTTT.

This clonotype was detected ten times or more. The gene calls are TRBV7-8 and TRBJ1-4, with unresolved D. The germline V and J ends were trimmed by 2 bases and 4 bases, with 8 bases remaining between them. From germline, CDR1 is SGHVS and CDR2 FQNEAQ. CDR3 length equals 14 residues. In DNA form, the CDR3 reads TGTGCCAGCAGCTTATCGACCATTAATGAAAAACTGTTTTTT. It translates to CASSLSTINEKLFF.

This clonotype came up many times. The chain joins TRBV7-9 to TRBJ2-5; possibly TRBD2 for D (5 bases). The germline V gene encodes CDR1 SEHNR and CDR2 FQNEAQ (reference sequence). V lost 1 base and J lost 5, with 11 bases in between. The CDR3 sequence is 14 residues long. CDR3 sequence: CASSLGGMGETQYF. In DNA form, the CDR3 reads TGTGCCAGCAGCTTAGGAGGGATGGGGGAGACCCAGTACTTC.

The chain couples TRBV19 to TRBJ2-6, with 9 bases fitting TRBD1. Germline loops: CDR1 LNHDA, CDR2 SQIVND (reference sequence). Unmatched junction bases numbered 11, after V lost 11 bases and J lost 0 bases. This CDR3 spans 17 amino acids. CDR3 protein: CAWSVGTGTSGANVLTF. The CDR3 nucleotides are TGTGCCTGGAGTGTAGGGACAGGGACCTCTGGGGCCAACGTCCTGACTTTC.

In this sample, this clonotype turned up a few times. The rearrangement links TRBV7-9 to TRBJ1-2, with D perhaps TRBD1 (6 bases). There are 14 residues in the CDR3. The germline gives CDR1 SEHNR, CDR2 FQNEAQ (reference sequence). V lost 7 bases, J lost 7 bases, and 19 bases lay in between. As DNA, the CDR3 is TGTGCCAGCAACCCCAGTGGGGGGGCAAGTGGCTACACCTTC. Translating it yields CASNPSGGASGYTF.

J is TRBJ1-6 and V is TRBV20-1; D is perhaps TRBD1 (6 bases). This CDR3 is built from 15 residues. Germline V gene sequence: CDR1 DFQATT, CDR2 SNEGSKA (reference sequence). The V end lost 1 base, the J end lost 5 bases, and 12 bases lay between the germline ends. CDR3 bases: TGCAGTGCTAGAGCTACGGACAGTAATAATTCACCCCTCCACTTT. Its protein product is CSARATDSNNSPLHF.

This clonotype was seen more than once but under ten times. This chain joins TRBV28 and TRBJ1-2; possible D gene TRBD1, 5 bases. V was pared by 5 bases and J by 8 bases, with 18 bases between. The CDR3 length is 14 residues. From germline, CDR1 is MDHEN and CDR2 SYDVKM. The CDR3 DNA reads TGTGCCAGCAGTCCGGCGCTCGGGGGGGTCGGCTACACCTTC. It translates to CASSPALGGVGYTF.

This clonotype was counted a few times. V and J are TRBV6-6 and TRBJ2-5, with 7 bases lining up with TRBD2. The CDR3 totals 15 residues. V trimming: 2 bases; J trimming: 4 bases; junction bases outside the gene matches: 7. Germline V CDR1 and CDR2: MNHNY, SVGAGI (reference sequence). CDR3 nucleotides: TGTGCCAGCAGTTACAGGGCGGGAGCCCCAGAGACCCAGTACTTC. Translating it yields CASSYRAGAPETQYF.

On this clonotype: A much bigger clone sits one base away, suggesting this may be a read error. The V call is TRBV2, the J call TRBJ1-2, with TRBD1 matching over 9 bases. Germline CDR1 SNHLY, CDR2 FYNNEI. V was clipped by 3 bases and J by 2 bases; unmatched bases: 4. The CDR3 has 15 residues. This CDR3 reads CASSEKDRGNYGYTF. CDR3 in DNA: TGTGCCAGCAGTGAGAAGGACAGGGGAAACTATGGCTACACCTTC. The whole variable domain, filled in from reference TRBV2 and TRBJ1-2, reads EPEVTQTPSHQVTQMGQEVILRCVPISNHLYFYWYRQILGQKVEFLVSFYNNEISEKSEIFDDQFSVERPDGSNFTLKIRSTKLEDSAMYFCASSEKDRGNYGYTFGSGTRLTVV.

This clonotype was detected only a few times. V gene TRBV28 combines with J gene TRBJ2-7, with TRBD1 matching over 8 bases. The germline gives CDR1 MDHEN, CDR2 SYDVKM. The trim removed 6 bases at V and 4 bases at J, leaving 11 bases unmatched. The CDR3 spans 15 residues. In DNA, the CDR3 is TGTGCCAGCAGGATCCCACAGGGGGTAGGGTACGAGCAGTACTTC. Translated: CASRIPQGVGYEQYF.

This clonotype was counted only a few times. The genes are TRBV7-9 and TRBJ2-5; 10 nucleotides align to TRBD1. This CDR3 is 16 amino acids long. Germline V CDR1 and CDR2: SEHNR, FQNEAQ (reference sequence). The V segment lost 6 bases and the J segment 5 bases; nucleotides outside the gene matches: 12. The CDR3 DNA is TGTGCCAGCAGACAGGGGACAGGGGTGAGACGGGAGACCCAGTACTTC. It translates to CASRQGTGVRRETQYF.

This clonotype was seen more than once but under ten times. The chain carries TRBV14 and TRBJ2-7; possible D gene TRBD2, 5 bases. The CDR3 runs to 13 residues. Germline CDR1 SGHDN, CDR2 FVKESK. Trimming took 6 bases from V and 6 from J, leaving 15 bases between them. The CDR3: CASSQTFRGEQYF. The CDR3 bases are TGTGCCAGCAGTCAGACCTTCCGGGGCGAGCAGTACTTC. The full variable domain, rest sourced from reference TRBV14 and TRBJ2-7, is EAGVTQFPSHSVIEKGQTVTLRCDPISGHDNLYWYRRVMGKEIKFLLHFVKESKQDESGMPNNRFLAERTGGTYSTLKVQPAELEDSGVYFCASSQTFRGEQYFGPGTRLTVT.

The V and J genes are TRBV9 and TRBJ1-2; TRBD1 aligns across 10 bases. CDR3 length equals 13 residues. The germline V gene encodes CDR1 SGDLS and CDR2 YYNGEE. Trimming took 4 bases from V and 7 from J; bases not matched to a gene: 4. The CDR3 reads CASSKGQGFGYTF. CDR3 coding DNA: TGTGCCAGCAGCAAGGGACAGGGGTTTGGCTACACCTTC.